This record covers a single TCR beta chain. This record comes from a study of blood T cell repertoires in COVID-19. The overall study: Sites in the United States, Italy and Spain provided acute and convalescent COVID-19 samples. Sample material is recorded as cDNA or gDNA derived from T cells, B-cell-depleted T cells, or PBMCs.

Germline V CDR1 and CDR2: SEHNR, FQNEAQ (reference sequence). V shed 3 bases and J 4 bases; nucleotides not matched to a gene: 3. This CDR3 contains 14 residues. Methods used by the authors: Estimates of nucleated cell counts were drawn from the amplification of reference gene primers. Some clones are missing from TCRdb's copy, which holds only in-frame ones; the method was immunoSEQ multiplex PCR. V, J and clone size are those of that table, while D and trimming were read from the DNA. The repertoire holds some 90,000 clones, roughly nine tenths seen once, with around 5.2% in the top ten. This TCR was sampled from a woman older than 75 with active COVID-19. V usage is TRBV7-9 and J usage is TRBJ2-7; 10 nucleotides match TRBD2. The sample consisted of peripheral blood. The CDR3 nucleotides read TGTGCCAGCAGCTTGACTAGCGGGTTATACGAGCAGTACTTC. Residues: CASSLTSGLYEQYF.